Below are 21 T cell receptor beta chains sequenced from a single sample in a study of early T cells in non-severe SARS-CoV-2 infection. TCRdb processed the 5' RACE reads anew with MiXCR; each CDR3 protein has one entry. The table has fewer than 30,000 distinct CDR3 sequences, 4.3% seen once. The sequencing sample was made of whole blood. The receptors were gathered from an adult who was a healthcare worker with PCR-confirmed SARS-CoV-2 infection or an uninfected control (not recorded which).

In its sample, this clonotype was seen many times. This sequence joins TRBV6-1 and TRBJ1-1, with unresolved D. V lost 3 bases and J lost 0, with 5 bases in between. Germline CDR1 MNHNS, CDR2 SASEGT. The CDR3 extends over 13 amino acids. The CDR3 DNA reads as TGTGCCAGCAGTGATGGCCTGAACACTGAAGCTTTCTTT. It yields the protein CASSDGLNTEAFF.

This clonotype was counted ten times or more. This chain links TRBV7-3 with TRBJ1-1; the D gene is possibly TRBD1 (5 bases). From germline, CDR1 is SGHTA and CDR2 FQGTGA. V lost 1 base, J lost 1 base, and 13 bases lay in between. This CDR3 comprises 16 residues. This CDR3 is CASSLRAGQSNTEAFF. The CDR3 coding sequence is TGTGCCAGCAGCTTAAGAGCAGGGCAATCGAACACTGAAGCTTTCTTT.

This clonotype has a count of ten or more. The chain joins TRBV5-1 to TRBJ2-1; 10 bases map to TRBD2. CDR3 length equals 14 residues. V lost 6 bases, J lost 4 bases, and 4 bases stayed unmatched. Per the germline V gene, CDR1 is SGHRS and CDR2 is YFSETQ. CDR3: CASISSGGYNEQFF. The CDR3 DNA reads TGCGCCAGCATTTCTAGCGGGGGTTACAATGAGCAGTTCTTC.

The sample holds many counts of this clonotype. An end of the junction differs from the germline gene, which may be a read error. The chain carries TRBV3-1 and TRBJ2-2; 9 bases agree with TRBD1. CDR1 and CDR2 from the germline V gene are LGHDT and YNNKEL (reference sequence). The CDR3 is 16 residues long. CDR3 DNA sequence: TGTGCCAGCAGCCACCCGACAGGGGGGAACCCCGGGGAGCTGTTTTTT. Translating gives CASSHPTGGNPGELFF.

This clonotype was seen ten or more times. The chain has TRBV12-3 or TRBV12-4 and TRBJ1-3, with a tentative D call TRBD1 (5 bases). Trimming removed 2 bases from V and 0 bases from J, with 26 bases in between. The CDR3 sequence is 21 residues long. CDR3 coding DNA: TGTGCCAGCAGTTTACGGGGCCCGCACCTCCCTTTCTTTAACTCTGGAAACACCATATATTTT. Its translation: CASSLRGPHLPFFNSGNTIYF.

This clonotype was seen repeatedly, ten times or more. The V gene is TRBV6-2 or TRBV6-3, the J gene TRBJ2-5; D unclear. CDR3 length equals 15 residues. V dropped 1 base and J dropped 5 bases, with 14 bases sitting between them. The germline gives CDR1 MNHEY, CDR2 SVGEGT. CDR3 sequence: CASSYLADAGETQYF. The CDR3 nucleotides read TGTGCCAGCAGTTACTTGGCGGACGCCGGGGAGACCCAGTACTTC.

The V call is TRBV6-4, the J call TRBJ2-1; D unclear. Trimming stripped 3 bases from V and 13 bases from J, with 16 bases between. Per germline, CDR1 MRHNA and CDR2 SNTAGT. CDR3 length: 13 amino acids. CDR3 nucleotides: TGTGCCAGCAGTGAGGCCAGTAGGACCCTTCAGTTCTTC. It codes for CASSEASRTLQFF.

This rearrangement joins TRBV28 to TRBJ2-7; D perhaps matches TRBD2 (6 bases). The V and J ends lost 7 bases and 2 bases respectively, with 12 bases between them. This CDR3 contains 13 residues. Germline CDR1 and CDR2: MDHEN and SYDVKM. CDR3 sequence: CASIGTQPYEQYF. The CDR3 nucleotides read TGTGCCAGCATCGGGACTCAACCCTACGAGCAGTACTTC.

This clonotype was detected ten times or more. J is TRBJ2-3 and V is TRBV6-1; the D is unclear. Trimming took 6 bases from V and 0 from J, leaving 19 bases between them. Germline V CDR1 and CDR2: MNHNS, SASEGT. The CDR3 is made up of 17 amino acids. The CDR3 bases are TGTGCCAGCAGGGCCAAAGCTGGACCGACAAGCACAGATACGCAGTATTTT. Residues: CASRAKAGPTSTDTQYF.

There are many counts of this clonotype. The rearrangement links TRBV20-1 to TRBJ2-7; D perhaps matches TRBD1 (8 bases). Germline V CDR1 and CDR2: DFQATT, SNEGSKA (reference sequence). The CDR3 contains 18 residues. Trimming cost V 1 base and J 3 bases, with 25 bases left between them. This CDR3 is CSARVHGRGQASFYEQYF. CDR3 DNA sequence: TGCAGTGCTAGAGTCCATGGGAGGGGACAGGCAAGCTTCTACGAGCAGTACTTC.

This clonotype was seen ten or more times. The chain couples TRBV7-6 to TRBJ2-2, with TRBD2 matching over 7 bases. The junction had 10 bases not matched to a gene; V was cut back by 5 bases and J by 4 bases. The CDR3 has 16 amino acids. Per the germline V gene, CDR1 is SGHVS and CDR2 is FNYEAQ. The CDR3 region is CASSRGRGASTGELFF. The CDR3 bases are TGTGCCAGCAGCCGGGGGAGGGGCGCGAGCACCGGGGAGCTGTTTTTT.

This clonotype was seen ten or more times. The chain couples TRBV10-2 to TRBJ2-1; D unresolved. The CDR3 spans 11 residues. Germline-derived CDR1 and CDR2 are WSHSY and SAAADI. Trimming pared 10 bases from V and 3 bases from J, leaving 7 bases between. The CDR3 loop reads CATLGYNEQFF. In DNA, the CDR3 is TGCGCCACCCTAGGCTACAATGAGCAGTTCTTC.

This clonotype was counted between two and nine times. The chain couples TRBV6-2 or TRBV6-3 to TRBJ1-1; D call uncertain. Deletions cut 4 bases from V and 4 bases from J, with 7 bases between. Per germline, CDR1 MNHEY and CDR2 SVGEGT. The CDR3 contains 12 residues. The CDR3 nucleotides read TGTGCCAGCAGTTCCTTCAGCACTGAAGCTTTCTTT. Its protein is CASSSFSTEAFF.

At least ten counts were recorded for this clonotype. The V call is TRBV11-2, the J call TRBJ2-7; 7 bases fit TRBD2. V dropped 6 bases and J dropped 2; count of bases not matched to a gene: 7. Germline CDR1 is SGHAT and CDR2 is FQNNGV. The CDR3 runs 14 residues. CDR3 sequence: CASSHSGAPYEQYF. The CDR3 coding sequence is TGTGCCAGCAGTCACAGCGGGGCCCCCTACGAGCAGTACTTC.

J is TRBJ1-2 and V is TRBV12-3 or TRBV12-4; D not resolved. V shed 8 bases and J shed 2 bases, with 9 bases lying between them. This CDR3 spans 12 amino acids. This CDR3 is CASSIQNYGYTF. The CDR3 bases are TGTGCCAGCTCAATACAAAACTATGGCTACACCTTC.

This clonotype was recorded at least ten times. The rearrangement links TRBV7-8 to TRBJ2-1, with a weak D call TRBD1 (6 bases). V was shortened by 5 bases and J by 10 bases, with 15 bases between the two germline ends. CDR3 length equals 13 residues. In germline, CDR1 is SGHVS, CDR2 FQNEAQ. In DNA, the CDR3 is TGTGCCAGCAGCCCTACAGGGTATGGGGAGCAGTTCTTC. It specifies CASSPTGYGEQFF.

There are many counts of this clonotype. CDR3 region: CASSYQGQATDTQYF. The CDR3 DNA is TGTGCCAGCAGTTACCAGGGACAAGCCACAGATACGCAGTATTTT. The rearrangement links TRBV6-2 or TRBV6-3 to TRBJ2-3; perhaps TRBD1 as D (6 bases). The germline gives CDR1 MNHEY, CDR2 SVGEGT. The CDR3 is made up of 15 amino acids. V was shortened by 2 bases and J by 2 bases, with 11 bases between the two germline ends.

This clonotype was seen at least ten times. V and J are TRBV12-3 or TRBV12-4 and TRBJ2-1, with unresolved D. Trimming stripped 3 bases from V and 7 bases from J, with 10 bases between. The CDR3 consists of 13 residues. The CDR3 nucleotides are TGTGCCAGCAGTTTCGGGTCTTGGAATGAGCAGTTCTTC. Translation: CASSFGSWNEQFF.

This clonotype showed up many times. The chain uses TRBV27 and TRBJ2-4, with D possibly called TRBD1 or TRBD2 (5 bases each). The ends were cut back, 4 bases at V and 0 bases at J, with 19 bases in the middle. The germline V gene has CDR1 MNHEY and CDR2 SMNVEV (reference sequence). CDR3 size: 18 residues. This CDR3 is CASSSGRLLTLAKNIQYF. For the CDR3, the DNA is TGTGCCAGCAGTTCGGGACGCCTACTCACCCTAGCCAAAAACATTCAGTACTTC.

Ten or more counts support this clonotype. The V and J genes are TRBV2 and TRBJ2-7, with D perhaps matching TRBD2 (6 bases). CDR1 is SNHLY, CDR2 FYNNEI, per germline. The germline V and J ends were trimmed by 6 bases and 0 bases, with 15 bases remaining between them. The CDR3 is 15 residues long. The CDR3 DNA is TGTGCCAGCAGGAGGAGGGAAACAAGCTCCTACGAGCAGTACTTC. It translates to CASRRRETSSYEQYF.

This chain connects TRBV19 to TRBJ2-3; D not resolved. This CDR3 region has 12 residues. Germline lookup yields CDR1 LNHDA and CDR2 SQIVND (reference sequence). V was pared by 3 bases and J by 8 bases, with 9 bases between. This CDR3 is CASSISLGTQYF. As DNA, the CDR3 is TGTGCCAGTAGTATCTCCCTCGGTACGCAGTATTTT.